The sample holds one count of the clone carrying this TCR beta chain. Its antigen is not identified. The data originate from a study of radiation and T cells in renal cell carcinoma. Whole-study results and caveats: Without pretreatment biopsies, baseline tumor clonotype presence was undetermined. Top tumor clonotypes rose in blood 2 weeks post-radiation, then contracted.

This CDR3 has 14 amino acids. Germline V gene lookup returns CDR1 SQVTM and CDR2 ANQGSEA. V dropped 3 bases and J dropped 7 bases, with 18 bases sitting between them. Time point in this sample: blood 2 weeks post-SBRT. Treatment defined: 15 Gy SBRT to primary tumor, nephrectomy 4 weeks later. Serial blood draws occurred at baseline and 2 and 4 weeks post-SBRT. Only in-frame clones appear in the TCRdb table, and some are missing; sequencing was by immunoSEQ multiplex PCR. The sample has roughly 120,000 clones; 81% are singletons. The J gene is TRBJ1-2, the V gene TRBV29-1; D is possibly TRBD1 (6 bases). This sequence was found in a woman aged 55-69 years with renal cell carcinoma. Source: blood, taken from a patient whose treatment included radiotherapy and nephrectomy. The CDR3 here is CSVDGPQGGSGYTF. Written as DNA, the CDR3 is TGCAGCGTTGACGGGCCACAGGGTGGCTCTGGCTACACCTTC. The full variable domain, its missing parts supplied by reference TRBV29-1 and TRBJ1-2, is SAVISQKPSRDICQRGTSLTIQCQVDSQVTMMFWYRQQPGQSLTLIATANQGSEATYESGFVIDKFPISRPNLTFSTLTVSNMSPEDSSIYLCSVDGPQGGSGYTFGSGTRLTVV.